Listed below are T cell receptor beta chains from one sample, sequenced in a study of CD8 T cells in ankylosing spondylitis. TCRdb processed the 5' RACE reads anew with MiXCR; each CDR3 protein has one entry. The table lists approximately 400,000 distinct CDR3 sequences, 26% of them singletons. Sequenced: blood, either unsorted or a sorted T cell fraction (not recorded which). The source of these receptors is a male donor with ankylosing spondylitis. CDR3s include the opening cysteine and the closing phenylalanine or tryptophan. D genes are given only for firm matches. For some rows the clone size is stated as once, few or many, or as a class when expanded; others skip it.

D	V	J	size	CDR3	DNA
NA	TRBV28	TRBJ1-2	NA	CASSPPVMGGNYGYTF	TGTGCCAGCAGTCCCCCGGTGATGGGAGGGAACTATGGCTACACCTTC
TRBD1	TRBV2	TRBJ2-3	NA	CASRQGVEDTQYF	TGTGCCAGCAGACAGGGGGTGGAAGATACGCAGTATTTT
NA	TRBV11-2	TRBJ2-3	NA	CASSSKGANTDTQYF	TGTGCCAGCAGCTCTAAAGGCGCCAACACAGATACGCAGTATTTT
NA	TRBV3-1	TRBJ1-1	many	CASSEGEPNTEAFF	TGTGCCAGCAGCGAGGGGGAGCCGAACACTGAAGCTTTCTTT
NA	TRBV6-1	TRBJ2-2	few	CASADQTPAGELFF	TGTGCCAGCGCCGACCAAACCCCCGCCGGGGAGCTGTTTTTT
NA	TRBV19	TRBJ2-5	NA	CASSVQGLETQYF	TGTGCCAGTAGTGTACAGGGTTTAGAGACCCAGTACTTC
NA	TRBV29-1	TRBJ2-3	NA	CSVGDGRDTQYF	TGCAGCGTTGGGGACGGACGAGATACGCAGTATTTT
NA	TRBV12-5	TRBJ2-1	many	CASASQTGRDEQFF	TGTGCTAGTGCCTCCCAGACAGGGAGGGATGAGCAGTTCTTC
TRBD1	TRBV7-2	TRBJ1-4	few	CASSLVWGTGGEKLFF	TGTGCCAGCAGCTTAGTTTGGGGGACAGGGGGCGAAAAACTGTTTTTT
TRBD2	TRBV7-7	TRBJ2-2	NA	CASSLELLAGVNTGELFF	TGTGCCAGCAGCTTAGAGCTTTTAGCGGGGGTCAACACCGGGGAGCTGTTTTTT
TRBD1	TRBV5-1	TRBJ1-1	NA	CASSAQTHRGDTEAFF	TGCGCCAGCAGCGCGCAAACCCACAGGGGGGACACTGAAGCTTTCTTT
NA	TRBV20-1	TRBJ2-1	few	CSARVLEMDEQFF	TGCAGTGCTAGAGTTCTGGAGATGGATGAGCAGTTCTTC
NA	TRBV5-1	TRBJ2-7	few	CASRSDPGAPRSYEQYF	TGCGCCAGCAGATCTGATCCCGGAGCTCCCCGGTCCTACGAGCAGTACTTC
TRBD1	TRBV29-1	TRBJ1-5	few	CSVRSGTGASNQPQHF	TGCAGCGTGCGGTCCGGGACAGGGGCTAGCAATCAGCCCCAGCATTTT
NA	TRBV11-2	TRBJ2-1	NA	CASSFRRGSSYNEQFF	TGTGCCAGCAGCTTCCGACGGGGGAGCTCCTACAATGAGCAGTTCTTC
NA	TRBV20-1	TRBJ2-7	few	CSGLAYEQYF	TGCAGTGGGCTGGCCTACGAGCAGTACTTC
NA	TRBV30	TRBJ2-5	NA	CAWSDPSFRDLLGETQYF	TGTGCCTGGAGTGACCCATCCTTCCGGGACCTTCTGGGGGAGACCCAGTACTTC
TRBD1	TRBV4-2	TRBJ1-5	few	CASSQTTGQQPQHF	TGTGCCAGCAGCCAGACGACAGGGCAACAGCCCCAGCATTTT
NA	TRBV12-3/TRBV12-4	TRBJ1-1	many	CASSLVAGRDTEAFF	TGTGCCAGCAGTTTAGTCGCAGGGAGGGACACTGAAGCTTTCTTT
TRBD2	TRBV10-3	TRBJ2-3	NA	CAIAGETDTQYF	TGTGCCATCGCGGGGGAGACAGATACGCAGTATTTT
TRBD1	TRBV18	TRBJ1-5	NA	CASSPTGTMDQPQHF	TGTGCCAGCTCACCGACAGGGACAATGGATCAGCCCCAGCATTTT
NA	TRBV11-2	TRBJ1-4	NA	CASSLFGGAEEKLFF	TGTGCCAGCAGCTTATTCGGGGGCGCGGAGGAAAAACTGTTTTTT
TRBD2	TRBV12-3/TRBV12-4	TRBJ2-2	few	CASSYPTSGRTGELFF	TGTGCCAGCAGTTACCCGACTAGCGGGAGAACCGGGGAGCTGTTTTTT
NA	TRBV3-1	TRBJ2-1	NA	CASSQGGGLDNEQFF	TGTGCCAGCAGCCAAGGGGGGGGGCTGGACAATGAGCAGTTCTTC
NA	TRBV12-3/TRBV12-4	TRBJ1-1	many	CASSSPPVGTEAFF	TGTGCCAGCAGCTCCCCGCCGGTGGGGACTGAAGCTTTCTTT
NA	TRBV5-1	TRBJ2-1	NA	CATRRDLSLNEQFF	TGCGCCACCCGCCGGGACTTGTCGCTAAATGAGCAGTTCTTC
NA	TRBV5-1	TRBJ1-6	NA	CASRWTESSYNSPLHF	TGCGCCAGCAGATGGACAGAGAGCTCCTATAATTCACCCCTCCACTTT
NA	TRBV29-1	TRBJ2-4	few	CSVIGVDFENIQYF	TGCAGCGTTATTGGGGTGGACTTTGAAAACATTCAGTACTTC
NA	TRBV5-1	TRBJ1-6	NA	CASSLAGLRSSYNSPLHF	TGCGCCAGCAGCTTGGCCGGTCTCAGGAGCTCCTATAATTCACCCCTCCACTTT
TRBD2	TRBV4-1	TRBJ2-2	NA	CASSQPSGTSGSDRTGELFF	TGCGCCAGCAGCCAACCCTCCGGGACTAGCGGGAGCGACAGGACCGGGGAGCTGTTTTTT
TRBD1	TRBV20-1	TRBJ2-7	NA	CSARDGRGPGEQYF	TGCAGTGCTAGAGATGGCAGGGGGCCTGGCGAGCAGTACTTC
NA	TRBV15	TRBJ1-2	NA	CATSRDRASNYGYTF	TGTGCCACCAGCAGAGATAGGGCGAGTAACTATGGCTACACCTTC
NA	TRBV2	TRBJ1-2	NA	CASSTSREYGYTF	TGTGCCAGCTCCACCTCCAGGGAGTATGGCTACACCTTC
NA	TRBV20-1	TRBJ1-6	few	CSARELGEPNSPLHF	TGCAGTGCTAGAGAATTGGGGGAGCCTAATTCACCCCTCCACTTT
NA	TRBV20-1	TRBJ2-7	few	CSARLYGPAYEQYF	TGCAGTGCTAGATTGTACGGGCCGGCCTACGAGCAGTACTTC
NA	TRBV29-1	TRBJ2-6	few	CSVKRSGANVLTF	TGCAGCGTTAAGAGATCTGGGGCCAACGTCCTGACTTTC
NA	TRBV14	TRBJ2-3	NA	CASSPSGRTDTQNF	TGTGCCAGCAGCCCCAGCGGACGCACAGATACGCAGAATTTT
NA	TRBV12-3/TRBV12-4	TRBJ1-2	NA	CASRQHRTLTF	TGTGCCAGCAGACAGCACAGGACCCTTACCTTC
NA	TRBV18	TRBJ2-3	NA	CASSPPTTDTQYF	TGTGCCAGCTCACCCCCGACAACAGATACGCAGTATTTT
TRBD1	TRBV3-1	TRBJ1-1	few	CASSRNQGANTEAFF	TGTGCCAGCAGCCGGAATCAGGGGGCTAACACTGAAGCTTTCTTT